The 19 T cell receptor beta chains given below trace back to one sample, sequenced in a study of Graves' ophthalmopathy and Graves' hyperthyroidism. The study amplified TCR beta CDR3 regions using RNA transcripts. An initial RT-PCR round employing HTBI primers preceded a second-round multiplex PCR. TCRdb independently ran MiXCR on the multiplex PCR reads; one entry per CDR3 protein. The sample has some 1.1 million distinct CDR3 sequences, about two fifths seen once. Sequencing was carried out using peripheral blood or thyroid tissue (not recorded which). These receptors were collected from an adult man with Graves' hyperthyroidism.

This clonotype was observed at least ten times. V is TRBV20-1 and J is TRBJ2-7; D is uncertain. Germline assignment: CDR1 DFQATT and CDR2 SNEGSKA (reference sequence). Trimming left V 5 bases short and J 6 bases short, with 11 bases between. This CDR3 has 11 residues. This CDR3 reads CSAVDHPEQYF. DNA for the CDR3: TGCAGTGCTGTAGACCATCCCGAGCAGTACTTC.

The chain couples TRBV6-1 to TRBJ2-7; no clear D. The CDR3 has 13 residues. V was shortened by 0 bases and J by 3 bases, with 6 bases between the two germline ends. CDR1 is MNHNS, CDR2 SASEGT, per germline. DNA for the CDR3: TGTGCCAGCAGTGAAGCGAAAAACTACGAGCAGTACTTC. It yields the protein CASSEAKNYEQYF.

A remark on this clonotype: A much larger clone lies one base from this, so it may be a read error. The CDR3 does not end in the conserved phenylalanine or tryptophan, so this is likely a read error. The chain employs TRBV19 and TRBJ2-7; TRBD1 aligns across 8 bases. CDR1 LNHDA and CDR2 SQIVND come from the germline V gene (reference sequence). V shed 4 bases, J shed 2 bases, and the junction held 10 bases outside the gene matches. This CDR3 spans 16 amino acids. This chain's CDR3 is CASSKGTGGRTYEQYL. The CDR3 DNA sequence: TGTGCCAGTAGTAAGGGAACAGGGGGAAGAACCTACGAGCAGTACCTC.

The chain links TRBV5-1 to TRBJ2-5; 7 bases align to TRBD1. V lost 4 bases to trimming and J lost 4 bases; unmatched junction nucleotides: 7. CDR1 SGHRS and CDR2 YFSETQ come from the germline V gene. This CDR3 is built from 14 residues. The CDR3 here is CASSTTGTAETQYF. CDR3 nucleotide sequence: TGCGCCAGCAGCACCACCGGGACAGCAGAGACCCAGTACTTC.

This sequence joins TRBV20-1 and TRBJ1-5, with 7 bases fitting TRBD1. The germline CDR1 and CDR2 sequences are DFQATT and SNEGSKA (reference sequence). Losses at the gene ends were 5 bases for V and 4 bases for J; bases not matched to a gene: 11. The CDR3 is 15 amino acids. The CDR3 nucleotides read TGCAGTGCTTATGACAGGGTAAAGGGGAATCAGCCCCAGCATTTT. This gives the protein CSAYDRVKGNQPQHF.

This chain uses TRBV24-1 with TRBJ2-7; 7 bases line up with TRBD2. Germline V CDR1 and CDR2: KGHDR, SFDVKD. The junction had 11 bases not matched to a gene; V was cut back by 6 bases and J by 7 bases. CDR3 length: 14 amino acids. CDR3 bases: TGTGCCACCAGTCGGGGGGAGGTCTACAATGAGCAGTACTTC. Amino acids: CATSRGEVYNEQYF.

There are a few counts of this clonotype. The gene calls are TRBV25-1 and TRBJ1-1, with D tentatively TRBD1 (5 bases). The germline gives CDR1 MGHDK, CDR2 SYGVNS. Deletions cut 1 base from V and 8 bases from J, with 14 bases between. This CDR3 region has 14 residues. The CDR3 nucleotides are TGTGCCAGCAGTGAATTCGGGAGGCCAGGGGAAGCTTTCTTT. Residues: CASSEFGRPGEAFF. The whole variable domain, filled in from reference TRBV25-1 and TRBJ1-1, reads EADIYQTPRYLVIGTGKKITLECSQTMGHDKMYWYQQDPGMELHLIHYSYGVNSTEKGDLSSESTVSRIRTEHFPLTLESARPSHTSQYLCASSEFGRPGEAFFGQGTRLTVV.

The CDR3 here is CSAPGRAGTDTQYF. In nucleotides, the CDR3 is TGCAGCGCCCCCGGGAGGGCCGGCACAGATACGCAGTATTTT. The V call is TRBV29-1, the J call TRBJ2-3; the match to TRBD2 covers 8 bases. CDR1 and CDR2 from the germline V gene are SQVTM and ANQGSEA. The CDR3 consists of 14 residues. After removal of 7 bases from V and 1 base from J, the junction contained 7 bases not matched to a gene.

In this sample, this clonotype turned up many times. This sequence joins TRBV25-1 and TRBJ1-1; TRBD1 might be the D (5 bases). The CDR3 has 15 amino acids. Per the germline V gene, CDR1 is MGHDK and CDR2 is SYGVNS. V lost 1 base, J lost 4 bases, and 13 bases lay in between. CDR3 bases: TGTGCCAGCAGTGAATTCGCGGGGGTCGGCACTGAAGCTTTCTTT. Protein sequence: CASSEFAGVGTEAFF.

Ten or more counts support this clonotype. The J gene is TRBJ2-6, the V gene TRBV4-1; the D gene is possibly TRBD1 (6 bases). CDR1 is MGHRA, CDR2 YSYEKL, per germline. CDR3 length: 15 residues. Trimming cost V 6 bases and J 4 bases, with 13 bases left between them. CDR3 region: CASRLPGAGANVLTF. The CDR3 nucleotides read TGCGCCAGCAGGCTCCCAGGGGCCGGGGCCAACGTCCTGACTTTC.

This clonotype was counted many times. V is TRBV4-1 and J is TRBJ1-1; maybe TRBD1 (6 bases). This CDR3 spans 14 amino acids. Germline V CDR1 and CDR2: MGHRA, YSYEKL. V lost 1 base and J 6 bases, leaving 12 bases between the germline ends. The CDR3 loop reads CASSQGGRIAEAFF. The CDR3 bases are TGCGCCAGCAGCCAAGGGGGGCGCATCGCTGAAGCTTTCTTT.

The sample holds many counts of this clonotype. The chain couples TRBV14 to TRBJ1-2; D may be TRBD1 (6 bases). The CDR3 length is 15 residues. Germline CDR1 reads SGHDN; CDR2 reads FVKESK. V gave up 4 bases and J gave up 7 bases, with 19 bases separating them. CDR3 bases: TGTGCCAGCAGCCTGAGGACAGCCCGATACGGTGGCTACACCTTC. Translated: CASSLRTARYGGYTF.

The chain recombines TRBV12-3 or TRBV12-4 with TRBJ1-4; D is possibly TRBD1 (5 bases). Trimming shortened V by 7 bases and J by 4 bases, and 16 bases separated the two germline ends. The CDR3 totals 15 residues. CDR3 protein: CASTSLGGVNEKLFF. CDR3 nucleotide sequence: TGTGCCAGCACCTCTCTGGGGGGAGTTAATGAAAAACTGTTTTTT.

This clonotype was seen ten or more times. This chain connects TRBV11-2 to TRBJ2-6; no clear D gene. The germline V and J ends were trimmed by 1 base and 3 bases, with 7 bases remaining between them. This CDR3 is built from 15 residues. The germline V gene has CDR1 SGHAT and CDR2 FQNNGV. The CDR3 here is CASSLGAGGANVLTF. CDR3 in DNA: TGTGCCAGCAGCTTAGGAGCAGGTGGGGCCAACGTCCTGACTTTC.

This clonotype was counted many times. The chain joins TRBV19 to TRBJ1-5, with 9 bases that match TRBD1. V was clipped by 8 bases and J by 0 bases; unmatched bases: 5. This CDR3 is 15 amino acids long. The germline V gene encodes CDR1 LNHDA and CDR2 SQIVND (reference sequence). In DNA form, the CDR3 reads TGTGCCAGTTTGGGGACAGGGATTAGCAATCAGCCCCAGCATTTT. It yields the protein CASLGTGISNQPQHF.

The chain is built from TRBV29-1 and TRBJ2-2; D is possibly TRBD1 (6 bases). There are 12 residues in the CDR3. V dropped 5 bases and J dropped 8 bases, with 12 bases sitting between them. The germline V gene encodes CDR1 SQVTM and CDR2 ANQGSEA. The CDR3 region is CSVRGGSGELFF. The CDR3 DNA reads as TGCAGCGTTAGAGGGGGATCAGGGGAGCTGTTTTTT.

The J gene is TRBJ2-5, the V gene TRBV14; D unclear. Germline V gene sequence: CDR1 SGHDN, CDR2 FVKESK. Trimming removed 1 base at V and 2 bases at J, with 11 bases between. The CDR3 has 15 amino acids. As DNA, the CDR3 is TGTGCCAGCAGCCAAGCGGATACAGAGCAAGAGACCCAGTACTTC. Encoded protein: CASSQADTEQETQYF. The full variable domain, completed using reference TRBV14 and TRBJ2-5, is EAGVTQFPSHSVIEKGQTVTLRCDPISGHDNLYWYRRVMGKEIKFLLHFVKESKQDESGMPNNRFLAERTGGTYSTLKVQPAELEDSGVYFCASSQADTEQETQYFGPGTRLLVL.

This clonotype showed up just a few times. This rearrangement joins TRBV7-9 to TRBJ2-7; 13 nucleotides line up with TRBD2. Germline assignment: CDR1 SEHNR and CDR2 FQNEAQ (reference sequence). The CDR3 totals 16 residues. V lost 4 bases, J lost 1 base, and 4 bases stayed unmatched. The CDR3 loop reads CASSSGLAGVSYEQYF. The CDR3 DNA sequence: TGTGCCAGCAGCTCCGGACTAGCGGGGGTGTCCTACGAGCAGTACTTC.

The rearrangement links TRBV20-1 to TRBJ2-5; D is uncertain. The CDR3 consists of 13 residues. Trimming removed 1 base at V and 4 bases at J, with 10 bases between. In germline, CDR1 is DFQATT, CDR2 SNEGSKA (reference sequence). The CDR3 here is CSARGLGRETQYF. CDR3 nucleotides: TGCAGTGCTAGAGGGTTGGGTCGAGAGACCCAGTACTTC.